This T cell receptor (beta chain) was sequenced during a study of blood T cell repertoires in COVID-19. Overall study: T cells, B-cell-depleted T cells, or PBMCs supplied cDNA or gDNA.

This CDR3 comprises 15 residues. Trimming removed 4 bases from V and 5 bases from J; junction bases left unmatched: 9. Germline CDR1 SGDLS, CDR2 YYNGEE. Under the authors' procedure: Amplification from reference gene primers served as the basis for estimated nucleated cell counts. Profiled with immunoSEQ multiplex PCR; TCRdb holds only in-frame clones, not every one. The DNA gave D and trimming, while V, J and clone size come from that table. The sample lists around 250,000 clones; 86% were seen once. The sequenced material came from peripheral blood. The sequence came from an elderly man with acute or convalescent COVID-19. The V gene is TRBV9, the J gene TRBJ2-1, with 7 nucleotides matching TRBD1. In nucleotides, the CDR3 is TGTGCCAGCAGCATCTCCGGGACAGTCAACAATGAGCAGTTCTTC. This encodes CASSISGTVNNEQFF.